One and the same sample provided the 22 T cell receptor beta chains below, sequenced in a study of blood T cell repertoires in COVID-19. Sequenced by immunoSEQ multiplex PCR; TCRdb stores in-frame clones only, minus some. The sample has 60,000 to 75,000 clones; approximately 91% are singletons. The material sequenced was peripheral blood. The origin of the receptors is a human donor in a cohort sampled during active COVID-19.

The V gene is TRBV19, the J gene TRBJ2-1; D is perhaps TRBD2 (5 bases). Trimming stripped 10 bases from V and 2 bases from J, with 9 bases between. The length of the CDR3 is 12 residues. The germline gives CDR1 LNHDA, CDR2 SQIVND (reference sequence). CDR3 bases: TGTGCCACCACCGGGGCCTACAATGAGCAGTTCTTC. This encodes CATTGAYNEQFF.

Here the CDR3 DNA reads TGTGCCAGCAGCGGGGTATACGAGCAGTACTTC. Its translation: CASSGVYEQYF. The chain couples TRBV12-3 or TRBV12-4 to TRBJ2-7; the D gene is possibly TRBD2 (5 bases). The CDR3 is 11 residues long. V lost 6 bases, J lost 4 bases, and 7 bases lay in between.

This sequence joins TRBV19 and TRBJ2-2, with D possibly matching TRBD2 (5 bases). CDR1 is LNHDA, CDR2 SQIVND, per germline (reference sequence). The V and J ends lost 4 bases and 1 base respectively, with 19 bases between them. The CDR3 consists of 18 residues. Written as DNA, the CDR3 is TGTGCCAGTAGTAACCCCAGGCCACCCGGGGTGAACACCGGGGAGCTGTTTTTT. Translated: CASSNPRPPGVNTGELFF. Filled out from reference TRBV19 and TRBJ2-2, the complete variable domain reads DGGITQSPKYLFRKEGQNVTLSCEQNLNHDAMYWYRQDPGQGLRLIYYSQIVNDFQKGDIAEGYSVSREKKESFPLTVTSAQKNPTAFYLCASSNPRPPGVNTGELFFGEGSRLTVL.

The chain joins TRBV7-8 to TRBJ2-1; the D gene is possibly TRBD2 (5 bases). V gave up 6 bases and J gave up 0 bases, with 15 bases separating them. The CDR3 sequence is 16 residues long. Germline-derived CDR1 and CDR2 are SGHVS and FQNEAQ. The CDR3 region is CASREVEDDSYNEQFF. CDR3 DNA: TGTGCCAGCAGAGAAGTGGAGGACGACTCCTACAATGAGCAGTTCTTC.

V is TRBV4-2 and J is TRBJ1-2; 10 nucleotides align to TRBD1. J lost 7 bases, V lost 4 bases, and 12 bases had no gene match. Germline lookup yields CDR1 LGHNA and CDR2 YNFKEQ. The CDR3 loop spans 16 amino acids. The CDR3 DNA is TGTGCCAGCAGCCCCGAGGGGGGACAGGGGCAGGGTGGCTACACCTTC. Protein: CASSPEGGQGQGGYTF.

The rearrangement links TRBV11-3 to TRBJ2-3; 7 nucleotides agree with TRBD2. The germline V gene encodes CDR1 SGHNT and CDR2 YENEEA. This CDR3 is 14 amino acids long. The junction had 8 bases not matched to a gene; V was cut back by 6 bases and J by 5 bases. CDR3 coding DNA: TGTGCCAGCAGAAAAGGGAGGGGAGGAGATACGCAGTATTTT. Residues: CASRKGRGGDTQYF.

The V and J genes are TRBV5-1 and TRBJ1-1; no clear D. The germline V and J ends were trimmed by 4 bases and 11 bases, with 18 bases remaining between them. CDR3 length: 13 residues. Germline V gene data show CDR1 as SGHRS and CDR2 as YFSETQ. The CDR3 DNA reads as TGCGCCAGCAGCCATCGAACCGATGAGTACGCTTTCTTT. Its translation: CASSHRTDEYAFF.

The chain is built from TRBV7-9 and TRBJ2-2, with 7 positions matching TRBD1. Germline V gene data show CDR1 as SEHNR and CDR2 as FQNEAQ (reference sequence). The trim removed 5 bases at V and 0 bases at J, leaving 6 bases unmatched. CDR3 length: 16 amino acids. The CDR3 bases are TGTGCCAGCAGCCCGGGACAGTATTCGAACACCGGGGAGCTGTTTTTT. Translated, it gives CASSPGQYSNTGELFF.

This chain links TRBV28 with TRBJ1-5; D is uncertain. The V end lost 3 bases, the J end lost 6 bases, and 18 bases lay between the germline ends. CDR1 and CDR2 (germline): MDHEN, SYDVKM. This CDR3 has 16 residues. CDR3 residues: CASSFNVGGRFQPQHF. As DNA, the CDR3 is TGTGCCAGCAGTTTTAACGTAGGAGGGCGTTTTCAGCCCCAGCATTTT.

The chain couples TRBV7-8 to TRBJ2-7; 7 nucleotides match TRBD2. Germline CDR1 is SGHVS and CDR2 is FQNEAQ. The length of the CDR3 is 17 residues. With V trimmed by 0 bases and J by 3 bases, 11 bases remained unmatched. CDR3 bases: TGTGCCAGCAGCTTAGCGGGGGAGGGTGAGAGACTCTACGAGCAGTACTTC. Amino acid sequence: CASSLAGEGERLYEQYF.

CDR3 nucleotides: TGTGCCAGCAGCCTCGGGAGAGCGGGAGGGCGCTACGAGCAGTACTTC. Translation: CASSLGRAGGRYEQYF. The chain is built from TRBV7-2 and TRBJ2-7; 10 bases are a match to TRBD2. In germline, CDR1 is SGHTA, CDR2 FQGNSA. The CDR3 loop spans 16 amino acids. V dropped 5 bases and J dropped 3; count of bases not matched to a gene: 10. Together with reference TRBV7-2 and TRBJ2-7, the CDR3 gives the full variable domain: GAGVSQSPSNKVTEKGKDVELRCDPISGHTALYWYRQSLGQGLEFLIYFQGNSAPDKSGLPSDRFSAERTGGSVSTLTIQRTQQEDSAVYLCASSLGRAGGRYEQYFGPGTRLTVT.

The chain combines TRBV6-5 with TRBJ1-2; a weak D match, TRBD1 (6 bases). The CDR3 loop spans 14 amino acids. Trimming stripped 7 bases from V and 8 bases from J, with 20 bases between. The germline gives CDR1 MNHEY, CDR2 SVGAGI. The CDR3 reads CASNSPGASGGYTF. CDR3 nucleotides: TGTGCCAGCAATTCGCCAGGGGCGAGCGGCGGCTACACCTTC.

V and J are TRBV7-2 and TRBJ2-7; TRBD2 aligns across 14 bases. The CDR3 sequence is 18 residues long. Losses at the gene ends were 4 bases for V and 5 bases for J; bases not matched to a gene: 13. Germline V gives CDR1 SGHTA, CDR2 FQGNSA. CDR3 nucleotide sequence: TGTGCCAGCAGCTCTAGCCGGGGACTAGCGGGAGAAAATAACGAGCAGTACTTC. It specifies CASSSSRGLAGENNEQYF.

CDR3 in amino acids: CSVAQGLAPDNEQFF. CDR3 coding DNA: TGCAGCGTTGCTCAGGGACTAGCGCCCGACAATGAGCAGTTCTTC. The genes are TRBV29-1 and TRBJ2-1, with 10 bases identical to TRBD2. Germline loops: CDR1 SQVTM, CDR2 ANQGSEA. V shed 4 bases, J shed 5 bases, and the junction held 8 bases outside the gene matches. CDR3 size: 15 residues.

The chain recombines TRBV2 with TRBJ2-1; the match to TRBD2 covers 7 bases. The V segment lost 0 bases and the J segment 0 bases; nucleotides outside the gene matches: 2. Per the germline V gene, CDR1 is SNHLY and CDR2 is FYNNEI. The CDR3 sequence is 16 residues long. This CDR3 reads CASSEASGISYNEQFF. In nucleotides, the CDR3 is TGTGCCAGCAGTGAAGCGAGCGGGATCTCCTACAATGAGCAGTTCTTC.

The chain recombines TRBV5-3 with TRBJ1-6; 9 nucleotides line up with TRBD1. TRBV5-3 is an open reading frame, and its role is uncertain. Trimming removed 3 bases from V and 7 bases from J; junction bases left unmatched: 5. The CDR3 covers 15 residues. The CDR3 region is CARSWGQGVNSPLHF. CDR3 DNA sequence: TGTGCCAGAAGCTGGGGACAGGGTGTGAATTCACCCCTCCACTTT.

V is TRBV10-3 and J is TRBJ1-2; tentative D call: TRBD1 (5 bases). The CDR3 consists of 14 residues. Between the trimmed V and J ends, which lost 6 bases and 4 bases, there was a span of 15 bases. Germline loops: CDR1 ENHRY, CDR2 SYGVKD. In DNA form, the CDR3 reads TGTGCCATCAGCGATACCCAGGGTGGCTATGGCTACACCTTC. Amino acids: CAISDTQGGYGYTF.

This clone appeared a single time. V and J are TRBV6-5 and TRBJ2-7; TRBD1 aligns across 9 bases. The trim removed 6 bases at V and 1 base at J, leaving 4 bases unmatched. Germline V gives CDR1 MNHEY, CDR2 SVGAGI. The CDR3 has 14 residues. This CDR3 reads CASSHRGQSYEQYF. For the CDR3, the DNA is TGTGCCAGCAGCCACAGGGGGCAGTCCTACGAGCAGTACTTC.

The rearrangement uses TRBV2 and TRBJ2-5, with D perhaps TRBD1 (6 bases). Trimming pared 3 bases from V and 5 bases from J, leaving 13 bases between. This CDR3 has 14 residues. Per the germline V gene, CDR1 is SNHLY and CDR2 is FYNNEI. The CDR3 protein is CASSEGRGLETQYF. CDR3 DNA sequence: TGTGCCAGCAGTGAGGGCAGGGGCCTGGAGACCCAGTACTTC.

The CDR3, as DNA: TGTGCCAGCAGCCCCAACACAGGGAGGAACACTGAAGCTTTCTTT. It yields the protein CASSPNTGRNTEAFF. V usage is TRBV28 and J usage is TRBJ1-1, with a weak D call TRBD1 (6 bases). Germline loops: CDR1 MDHEN, CDR2 SYDVKM. The CDR3 has 15 residues. The V gene lost 6 bases and the J gene lost 1 base, with 15 bases spanning the gap.

The CDR3 nucleotides read TGTGCCAGCAGCTCCGGGACAGGGGGGTACAATGAGCAGTTCTTC. Its translation: CASSSGTGGYNEQFF. The chain links TRBV5-8 to TRBJ2-1; 11 bases match TRBD1. V shed 3 bases, J shed 4 bases, and the junction held 3 bases outside the gene matches. The CDR3 length is 15 residues. Germline V gives CDR1 SGHTS, CDR2 YDEGEE.

J is TRBJ2-2 and V is TRBV9; perhaps TRBD2 as D (6 bases). The CDR3 sequence is 17 residues long. Germline lookup yields CDR1 SGDLS and CDR2 YYNGEE. Trimming cost V 4 bases and J 0 bases, with 16 bases left between them. The CDR3 DNA reads as TGTGCCAGCAGCTCGGCTAGTGGGGGGTCGAACACCGGGGAGCTGTTTTTT. This codes for CASSSASGGSNTGELFF.